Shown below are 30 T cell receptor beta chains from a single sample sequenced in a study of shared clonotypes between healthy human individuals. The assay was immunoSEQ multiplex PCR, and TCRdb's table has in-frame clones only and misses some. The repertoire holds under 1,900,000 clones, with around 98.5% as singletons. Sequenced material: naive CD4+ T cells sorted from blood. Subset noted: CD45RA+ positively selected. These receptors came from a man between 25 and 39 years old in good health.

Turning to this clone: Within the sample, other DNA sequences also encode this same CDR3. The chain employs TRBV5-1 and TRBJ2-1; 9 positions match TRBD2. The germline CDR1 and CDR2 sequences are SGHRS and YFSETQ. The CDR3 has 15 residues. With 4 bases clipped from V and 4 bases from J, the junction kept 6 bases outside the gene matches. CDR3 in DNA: TGCGCCAGCAGCCCCACTAGCGGGCCATACAATGAGCAGTTCTTC. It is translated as CASSPTSGPYNEQFF.

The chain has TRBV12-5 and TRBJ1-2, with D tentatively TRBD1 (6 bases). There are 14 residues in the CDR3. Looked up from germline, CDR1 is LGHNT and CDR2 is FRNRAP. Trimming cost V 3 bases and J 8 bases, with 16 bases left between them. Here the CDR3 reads CASGFPAIQGGYTF. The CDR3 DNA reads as TGTGCTAGTGGTTTCCCGGCGATACAGGGAGGCTACACCTTC.

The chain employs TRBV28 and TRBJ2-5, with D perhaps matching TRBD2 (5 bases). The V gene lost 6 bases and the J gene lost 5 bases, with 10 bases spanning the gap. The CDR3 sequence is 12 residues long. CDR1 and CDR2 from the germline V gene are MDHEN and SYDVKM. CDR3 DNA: TGTGCCAGCAGGGACTCCGTGGAGACCCAGTACTTC. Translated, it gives CASRDSVETQYF.

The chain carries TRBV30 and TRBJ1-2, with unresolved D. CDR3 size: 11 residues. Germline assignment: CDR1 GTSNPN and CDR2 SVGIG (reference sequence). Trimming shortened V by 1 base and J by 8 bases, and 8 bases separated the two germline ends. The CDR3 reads CAWSGPPGYTF. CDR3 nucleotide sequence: TGTGCCTGGAGTGGGCCTCCAGGCTACACCTTC.

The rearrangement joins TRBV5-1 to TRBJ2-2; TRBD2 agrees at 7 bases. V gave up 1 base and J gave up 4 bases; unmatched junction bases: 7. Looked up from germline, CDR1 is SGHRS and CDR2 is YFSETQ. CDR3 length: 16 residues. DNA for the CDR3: TGCGCCAGCAGCTTGTGGGAGGGCTTGAGCACCGGGGAGCTGTTTTTT. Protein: CASSLWEGLSTGELFF.

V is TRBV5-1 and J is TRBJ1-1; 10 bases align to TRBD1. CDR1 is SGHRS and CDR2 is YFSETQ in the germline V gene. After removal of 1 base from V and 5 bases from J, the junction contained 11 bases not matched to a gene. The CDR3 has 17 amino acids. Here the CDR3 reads CASSLYPPWTGGTEAFF. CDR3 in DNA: TGCGCCAGCAGCTTGTATCCTCCTTGGACAGGGGGGACTGAAGCTTTCTTT.

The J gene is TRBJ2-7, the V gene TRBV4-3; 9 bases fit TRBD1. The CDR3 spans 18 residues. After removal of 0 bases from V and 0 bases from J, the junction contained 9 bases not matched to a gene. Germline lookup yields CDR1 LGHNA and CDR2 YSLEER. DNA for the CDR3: TGCGCCAGCAGCCAAGAGCCGACCGGGACAGGGCTCTCCTACGAGCAGTACTTC. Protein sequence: CASSQEPTGTGLSYEQYF.

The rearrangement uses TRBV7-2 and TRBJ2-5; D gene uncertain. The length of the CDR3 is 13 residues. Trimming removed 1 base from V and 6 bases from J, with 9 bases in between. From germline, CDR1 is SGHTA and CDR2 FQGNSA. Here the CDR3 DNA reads TGTGCCAGCAGCTTAGGTAGCTCGAAGACCCAGTACTTC. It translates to CASSLGSSKTQYF. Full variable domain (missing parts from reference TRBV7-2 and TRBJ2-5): GAGVSQSPSNKVTEKGKDVELRCDPISGHTALYWYRQSLGQGLEFLIYFQGNSAPDKSGLPSDRFSAERTGGSVSTLTIQRTQQEDSAVYLCASSLGSSKTQYFGPGTRLLVL.

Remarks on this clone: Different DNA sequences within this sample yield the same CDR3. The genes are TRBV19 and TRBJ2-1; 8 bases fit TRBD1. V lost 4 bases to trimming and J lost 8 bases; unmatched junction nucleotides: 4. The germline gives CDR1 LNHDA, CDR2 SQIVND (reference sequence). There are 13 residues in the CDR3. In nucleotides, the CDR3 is TGTGCCAGTAGTACCGGACAGGGTGATGAGCAGTTCTTC. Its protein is CASSTGQGDEQFF.

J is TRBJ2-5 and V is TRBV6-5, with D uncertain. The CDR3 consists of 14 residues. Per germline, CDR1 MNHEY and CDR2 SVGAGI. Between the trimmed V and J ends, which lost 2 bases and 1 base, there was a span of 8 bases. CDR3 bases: TGTGCCAGCAGTTACGGGGTCAGCCAAGAGACCCAGTACTTC. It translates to CASSYGVSQETQYF.

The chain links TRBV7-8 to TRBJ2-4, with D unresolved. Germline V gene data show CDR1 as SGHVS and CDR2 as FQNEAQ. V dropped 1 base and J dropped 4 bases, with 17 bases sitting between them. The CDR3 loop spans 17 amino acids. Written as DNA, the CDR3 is TGTGCCAGCAGCTTAGGAGTCCCAGGCTCGGGTAAAAACATTCAGTACTTC. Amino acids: CASSLGVPGSGKNIQYF.

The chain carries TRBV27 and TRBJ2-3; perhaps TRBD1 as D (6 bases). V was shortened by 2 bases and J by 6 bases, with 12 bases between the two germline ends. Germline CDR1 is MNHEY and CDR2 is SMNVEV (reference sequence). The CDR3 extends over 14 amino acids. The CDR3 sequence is CASSLNRVGDTQYF. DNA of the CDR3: TGTGCCAGCAGTTTAAACAGGGTTGGGGATACGCAGTATTTT.

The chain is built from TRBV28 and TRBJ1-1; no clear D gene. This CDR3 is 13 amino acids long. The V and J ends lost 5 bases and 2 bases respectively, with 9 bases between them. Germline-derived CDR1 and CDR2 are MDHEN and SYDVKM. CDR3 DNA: TGTGCCAGCAGTCCTTCTCTTAACACTGAAGCTTTCTTT. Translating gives CASSPSLNTEAFF.

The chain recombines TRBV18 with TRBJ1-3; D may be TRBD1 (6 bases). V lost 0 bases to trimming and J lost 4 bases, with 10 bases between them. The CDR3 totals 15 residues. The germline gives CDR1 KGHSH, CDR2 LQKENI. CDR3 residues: CASSPPPGHGNTIYF. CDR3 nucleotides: TGTGCCAGCTCACCACCACCGGGACACGGAAACACCATATATTTT.

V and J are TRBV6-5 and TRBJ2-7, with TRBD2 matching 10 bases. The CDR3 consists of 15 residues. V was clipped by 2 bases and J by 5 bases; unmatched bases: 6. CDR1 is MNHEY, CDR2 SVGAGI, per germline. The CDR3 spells CASSYLAGEGNEQYF. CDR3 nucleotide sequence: TGTGCCAGCAGTTACCTAGCGGGAGAAGGTAACGAGCAGTACTTC.

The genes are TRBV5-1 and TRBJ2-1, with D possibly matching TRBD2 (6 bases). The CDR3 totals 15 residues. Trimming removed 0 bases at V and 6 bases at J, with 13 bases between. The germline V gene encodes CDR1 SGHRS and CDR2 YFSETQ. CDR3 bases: TGCGCCAGCAGCTTGGTACCCGCCGGGGGCAATGAGCAGTTCTTC. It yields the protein CASSLVPAGGNEQFF.

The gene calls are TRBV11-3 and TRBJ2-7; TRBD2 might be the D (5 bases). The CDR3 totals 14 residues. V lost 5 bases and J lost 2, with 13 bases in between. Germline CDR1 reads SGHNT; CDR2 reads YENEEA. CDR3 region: CASSPTAGTYEQYF. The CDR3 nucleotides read TGTGCCAGCAGCCCTACCGCCGGGACCTACGAGCAGTACTTC.

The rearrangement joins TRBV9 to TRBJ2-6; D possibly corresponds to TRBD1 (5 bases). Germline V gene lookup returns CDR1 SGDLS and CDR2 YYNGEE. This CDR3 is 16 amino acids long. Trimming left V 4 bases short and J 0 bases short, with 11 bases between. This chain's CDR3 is CASSSPGASGANVLTF. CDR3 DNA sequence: TGTGCCAGCAGCTCCCCTGGGGCCTCTGGGGCCAACGTCCTGACTTTC. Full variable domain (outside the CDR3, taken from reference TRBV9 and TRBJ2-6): DSGVTQTPKHLITATGQRVTLRCSPRSGDLSVYWYQQSLDQGLQFLIQYYNGEERAKGNILERFSAQQFPDLHSELNLSSLELGDSALYFCASSSPGASGANVLTFGAGSRLTVL.

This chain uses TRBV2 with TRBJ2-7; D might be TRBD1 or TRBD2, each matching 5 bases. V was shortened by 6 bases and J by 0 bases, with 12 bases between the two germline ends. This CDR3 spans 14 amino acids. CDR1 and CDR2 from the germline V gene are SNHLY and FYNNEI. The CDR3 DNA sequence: TGTGCCAGCAGAGCGGCAGGGAGCTCCTACGAGCAGTACTTC. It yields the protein CASRAAGSSYEQYF.

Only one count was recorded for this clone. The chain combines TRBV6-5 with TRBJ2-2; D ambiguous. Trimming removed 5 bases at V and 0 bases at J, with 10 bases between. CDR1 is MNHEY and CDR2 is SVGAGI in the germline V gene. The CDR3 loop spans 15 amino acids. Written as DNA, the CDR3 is TGTGCCAGCAGTCCGGGTAGAACGAACACCGGGGAGCTGTTTTTT. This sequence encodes CASSPGRTNTGELFF.

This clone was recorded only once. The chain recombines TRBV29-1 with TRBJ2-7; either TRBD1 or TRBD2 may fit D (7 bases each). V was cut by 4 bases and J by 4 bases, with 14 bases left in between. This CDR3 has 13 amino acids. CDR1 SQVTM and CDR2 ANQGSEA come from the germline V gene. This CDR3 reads CSVGGGDRYEQYF. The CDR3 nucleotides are TGCAGCGTTGGGGGAGGGGACAGATACGAGCAGTACTTC.

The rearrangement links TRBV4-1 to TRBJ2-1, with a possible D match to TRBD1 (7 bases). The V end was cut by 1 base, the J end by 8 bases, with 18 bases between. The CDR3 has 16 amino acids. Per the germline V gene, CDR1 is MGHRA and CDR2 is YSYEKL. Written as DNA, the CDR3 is TGCGCCAGCAGCCAAGTGCGGGACAGCCTAGGGGATGAGCAGTTCTTC. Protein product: CASSQVRDSLGDEQFF.

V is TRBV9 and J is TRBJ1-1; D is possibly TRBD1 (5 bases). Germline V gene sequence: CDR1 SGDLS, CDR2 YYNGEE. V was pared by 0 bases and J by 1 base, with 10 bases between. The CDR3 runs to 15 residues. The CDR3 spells CASSVAWDGNTEAFF. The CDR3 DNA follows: TGTGCCAGCAGCGTAGCATGGGACGGGAACACTGAAGCTTTCTTT.

CDR3 coding DNA: TGTGCCTGGAGTCTAGGACAGGGGGCGCGGGAGCAGTACTTC. As protein: CAWSLGQGAREQYF. The V call is TRBV30, the J call TRBJ2-7, with 11 bases identical to TRBD1. Per the germline V gene, CDR1 is GTSNPN and CDR2 is SVGIG (reference sequence). The V segment lost 2 bases and the J segment 7 bases; nucleotides outside the gene matches: 7. This CDR3 region has 14 residues.

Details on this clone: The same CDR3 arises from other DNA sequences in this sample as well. This CDR3 reads CASSATVNTEAFF. The CDR3 nucleotides read TGTGCCAGTAGTGCCACAGTGAACACTGAAGCTTTCTTT. The V and J genes are TRBV19 and TRBJ1-1; D is unclear. The CDR3 extends over 13 amino acids. The germline V gene has CDR1 LNHDA and CDR2 SQIVND (reference sequence). Trimming shortened V by 5 bases and J by 0 bases, and 7 bases separated the two germline ends. The complete variable domain, with remaining parts taken from reference TRBV19 and TRBJ1-1, reads DGGITQSPKYLFRKEGQNVTLSCEQNLNHDAMYWYRQDPGQGLRLIYYSQIVNDFQKGDIAEGYSVSREKKESFPLTVTSAQKNPTAFYLCASSATVNTEAFFGQGTRLTVV.

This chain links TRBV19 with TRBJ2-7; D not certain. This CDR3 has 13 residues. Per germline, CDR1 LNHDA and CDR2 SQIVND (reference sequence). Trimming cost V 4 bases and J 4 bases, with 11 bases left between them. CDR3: CASSTQIGYEQYF. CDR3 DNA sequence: TGTGCCAGTAGTACCCAAATCGGGTACGAGCAGTACTTC.

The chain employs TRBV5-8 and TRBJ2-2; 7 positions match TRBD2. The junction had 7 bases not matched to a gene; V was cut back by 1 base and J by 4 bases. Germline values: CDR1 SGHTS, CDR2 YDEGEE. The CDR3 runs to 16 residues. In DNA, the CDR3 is TGTGCCAGCAGCTTGTGGGGGGAGGGCCGCACCGGGGAGCTGTTTTTT. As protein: CASSLWGEGRTGELFF.

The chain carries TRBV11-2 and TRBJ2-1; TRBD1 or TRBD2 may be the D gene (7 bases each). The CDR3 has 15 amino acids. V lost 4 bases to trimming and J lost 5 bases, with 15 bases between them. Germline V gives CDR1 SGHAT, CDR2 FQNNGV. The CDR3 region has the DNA TGTGCCAGCAGCTCGAGGACTAGGGGGCACAATGAGCAGTTCTTC. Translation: CASSSRTRGHNEQFF.

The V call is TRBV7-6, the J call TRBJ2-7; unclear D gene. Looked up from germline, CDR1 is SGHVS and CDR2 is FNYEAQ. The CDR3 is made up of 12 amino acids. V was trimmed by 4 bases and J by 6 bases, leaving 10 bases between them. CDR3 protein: CASSSTVGEQYF. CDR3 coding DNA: TGTGCCAGCAGCTCCACAGTTGGCGAGCAGTACTTC.

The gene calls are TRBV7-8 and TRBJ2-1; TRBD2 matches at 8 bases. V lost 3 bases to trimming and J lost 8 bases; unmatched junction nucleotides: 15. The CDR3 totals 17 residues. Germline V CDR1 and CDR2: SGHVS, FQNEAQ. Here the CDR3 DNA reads TGTGCCAGCAGCTTCTTTACGGGAGGGCCCTCCACCGATGAGCAGTTCTTC. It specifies CASSFFTGGPSTDEQFF.